This T cell receptor (beta chain) was observed in a study of blood T cells in healthy people across ages. Donors were systemically healthy Caucasian individuals from Russia aged roughly 6 to 100 years. CDR3 length: 15 residues. V lost 2 bases and J lost 3, with 14 bases in between. Looked up from germline, CDR1 is LGHDT and CDR2 is YNNKEL (reference sequence). Overall study findings and caveats: Long-lived and aged donors differed, with more naive CD4+ cells and higher diversity in the long-lived. Observed TCR beta diversity per million T cells went down as age went up. This fall followed a roughly linear course with age.

This clonotype was seen only a few times. Its specificity is unknown. Through a sample-barcoded 5' primer and a J-beta primer mix, a second PCR was run for roughly 6 to 11 cycles. Every cDNA was tagged by a template-switch adaptor with 12 random nucleotides. TCRdb reprocessed the 5' RACE reads with MiXCR, giving one entry per CDR3 protein. Of around 750,000 distinct CDR3 sequences listed, roughly 50% are singletons. Material: blood. The V gene is TRBV3-1, the J gene TRBJ2-7, with D possibly being TRBD1 (5 bases). The sequence was obtained from an elderly man in good health. The CDR3 nucleotides read TGTGCCAGCAGCCAACTCGCAGGGTTAAACTACGAGCAGTACTTC. Encoded protein: CASSQLAGLNYEQYF.